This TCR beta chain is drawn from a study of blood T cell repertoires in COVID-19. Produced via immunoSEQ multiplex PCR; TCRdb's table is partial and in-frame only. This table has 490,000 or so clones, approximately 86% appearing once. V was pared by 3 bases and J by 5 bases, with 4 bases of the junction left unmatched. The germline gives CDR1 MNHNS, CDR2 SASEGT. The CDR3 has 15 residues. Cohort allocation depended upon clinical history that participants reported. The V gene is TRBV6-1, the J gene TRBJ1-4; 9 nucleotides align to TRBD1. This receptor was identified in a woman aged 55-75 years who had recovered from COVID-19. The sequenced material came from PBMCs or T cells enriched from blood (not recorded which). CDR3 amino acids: CASSDAGTGNEKLFF. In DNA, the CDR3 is TGTGCCAGCAGTGATGCCGGGACAGGGAATGAAAAACTGTTTTTT.